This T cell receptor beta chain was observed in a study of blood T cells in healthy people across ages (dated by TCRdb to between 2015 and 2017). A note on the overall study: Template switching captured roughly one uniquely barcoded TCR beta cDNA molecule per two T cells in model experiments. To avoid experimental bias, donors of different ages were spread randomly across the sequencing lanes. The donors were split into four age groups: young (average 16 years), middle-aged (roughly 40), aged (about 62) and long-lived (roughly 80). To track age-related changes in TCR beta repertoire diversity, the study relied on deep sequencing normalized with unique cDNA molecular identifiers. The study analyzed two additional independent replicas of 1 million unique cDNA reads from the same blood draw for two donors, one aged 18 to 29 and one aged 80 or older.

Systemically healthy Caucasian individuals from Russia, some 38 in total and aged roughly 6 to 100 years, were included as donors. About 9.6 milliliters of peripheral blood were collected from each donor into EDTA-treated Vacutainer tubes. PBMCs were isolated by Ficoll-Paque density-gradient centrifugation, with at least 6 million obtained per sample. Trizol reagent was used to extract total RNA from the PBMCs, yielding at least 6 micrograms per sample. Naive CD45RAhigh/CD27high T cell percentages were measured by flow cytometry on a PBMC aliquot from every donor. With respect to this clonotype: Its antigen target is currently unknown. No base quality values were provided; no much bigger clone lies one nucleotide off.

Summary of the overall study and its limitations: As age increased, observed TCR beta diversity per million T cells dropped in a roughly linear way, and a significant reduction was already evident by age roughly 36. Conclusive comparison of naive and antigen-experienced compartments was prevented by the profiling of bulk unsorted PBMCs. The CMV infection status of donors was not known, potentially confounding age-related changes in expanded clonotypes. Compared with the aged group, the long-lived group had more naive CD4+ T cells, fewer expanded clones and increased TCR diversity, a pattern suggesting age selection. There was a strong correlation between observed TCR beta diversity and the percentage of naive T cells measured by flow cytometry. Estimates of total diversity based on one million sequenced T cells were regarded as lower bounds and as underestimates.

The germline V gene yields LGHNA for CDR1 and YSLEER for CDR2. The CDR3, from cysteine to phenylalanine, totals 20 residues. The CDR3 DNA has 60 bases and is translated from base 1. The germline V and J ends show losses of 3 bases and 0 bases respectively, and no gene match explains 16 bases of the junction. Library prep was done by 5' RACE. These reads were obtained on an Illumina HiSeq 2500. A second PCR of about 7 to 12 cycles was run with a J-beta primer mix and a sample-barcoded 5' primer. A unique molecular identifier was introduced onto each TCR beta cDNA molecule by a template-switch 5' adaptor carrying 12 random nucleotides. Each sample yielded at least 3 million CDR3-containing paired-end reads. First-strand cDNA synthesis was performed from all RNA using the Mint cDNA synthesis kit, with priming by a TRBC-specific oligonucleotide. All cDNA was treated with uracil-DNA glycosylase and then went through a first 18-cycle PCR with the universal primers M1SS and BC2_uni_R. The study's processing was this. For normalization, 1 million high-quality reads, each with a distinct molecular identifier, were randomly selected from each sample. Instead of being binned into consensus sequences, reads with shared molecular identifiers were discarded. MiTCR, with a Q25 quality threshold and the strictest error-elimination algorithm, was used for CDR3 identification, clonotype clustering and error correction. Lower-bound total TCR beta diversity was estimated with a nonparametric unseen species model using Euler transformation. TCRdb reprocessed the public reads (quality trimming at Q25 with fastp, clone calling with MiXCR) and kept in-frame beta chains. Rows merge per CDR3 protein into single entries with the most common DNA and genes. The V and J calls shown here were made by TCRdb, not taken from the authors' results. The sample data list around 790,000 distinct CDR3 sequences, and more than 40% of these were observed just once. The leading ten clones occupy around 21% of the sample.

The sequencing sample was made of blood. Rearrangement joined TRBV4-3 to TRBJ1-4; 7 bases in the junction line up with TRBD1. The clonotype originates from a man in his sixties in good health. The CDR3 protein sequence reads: CASSQTVRQGRGATNEKLFF. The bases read TGCGCCAGCAGCCAGACCGTCAGACAGGGACGGGGGGCAACTAATGAAAAACTGTTTTTT.